One T cell receptor beta chain is described in this entry. Per the original methods: It was from reference gene primer amplification that nucleated cell counts were estimated. The data were produced by immunoSEQ multiplex PCR, yet TCRdb's version contains in-frame clones alone and is incomplete. That table supplies the V and J calls and clone size; D and trimming were determined from the DNA. The sample has fewer than 90,000 clones; 75% to 90% are singletons. The data were taken from a study of blood T cell repertoires in COVID-19. Study details: The origin of the acute and convalescent COVID-19 samples was the United States, Italy and Spain. The analysed material was cDNA or gDNA that came from T cells, B-cell-depleted T cells, or PBMCs.

The CDR3 totals 14 residues. V dropped 1 base and J dropped 9; count of bases not matched to a gene: 9. Germline V gene sequence: CDR1 LGHNA, CDR2 YSLEER. The chain links TRBV4-3 to TRBJ2-7; 7 positions match TRBD2. This TCR was recovered from a woman at least 80 years old with active COVID-19. Sequenced: peripheral blood. Here the CDR3 DNA reads TGCGCCAGCAGCCAAGGGGGAGGGAACAGCGTGCAGTACTTC. Translating it yields CASSQGGGNSVQYF.